These T cell receptor beta chains were read from a single sample in a study of blood T cell repertoires in COVID-19. Here immunoSEQ multiplex PCR was the method, and the copy in TCRdb shows in-frame clones only, minus some. The top ten clones hold roughly 1.9% of a sample with a few hundred thousand clones, roughly four fifths of them seen once. The sequencing input was peripheral blood. Receptor source: a man younger than 40 who had recovered from COVID-19. CDR3s leave out the opening cysteine and the closing phenylalanine or tryptophan. D genes are given only for firm matches.

>TRBV6-5|TRBJ1-2|.
ASRAGPTGYGYT
>TRBV5-4|TRBJ2-1|TRBD2
ASSPGGEAGGRLF
>TRBV27|TRBJ1-5|.
ASSLRTARNQPQH
>TRBV28|TRBJ2-5|.
ASSFTRGETQY
>TRBV5-6|TRBJ2-7|TRBD2
ASSSTLARHEQY
>TRBV7-9|TRBJ1-1|TRBD1
ASSRQGGFTEAF
>TRBV12-3/TRBV12-4|TRBJ2-7|.
ASSLGEIYEQY
>TRBV28|TRBJ2-5|.
ASKKGVGETQY
>TRBV5-1|TRBJ2-1|.
ASSLVRGSSYNEQF
>TRBV27|TRBJ2-1|.
ASNPLGGVNEQF
>TRBV18|TRBJ2-1|TRBD2
ASSPDINSGDPNEQF
>TRBV10-3|TRBJ1-1|.
AISPGRGGTEAF
>TRBV28|TRBJ2-3|.
ASTLPPGGGTDTQY
>TRBV7-2|TRBJ2-3|TRBD2
ASGLAGGPDTQY
>TRBV5-1|TRBJ1-1|TRBD1
ASSRQGDTEAF
>TRBV7-8|TRBJ1-2|TRBD1
ASSLSRQGASGYT
>TRBV15|TRBJ2-5|TRBD1
ATSRDRGWETQY
>TRBV7-6|TRBJ2-1|.
ASSLGQLNEQF
>TRBV27|TRBJ1-2|TRBD1
ASSRTGLNYGYT
>TRBV19|TRBJ1-1|.
ASTSDQLNTEAF
>TRBV24-1|TRBJ2-3|TRBD2
ATSPTSGGLDTQY
>TRBV19|TRBJ2-2|.
ASTLFSFGELF
>TRBV24-1|TRBJ1-2|.
ATSGGYYGYT
>TRBV5-1|TRBJ2-7|.
ASSLENRGSSYEQY
>TRBV7-9|TRBJ1-4|.
ASSREVEKLF
>TRBV19|TRBJ2-1|TRBD2
ASSIRLAGEYNEQF
>TRBV24-1|TRBJ2-5|TRBD1
ATSDVTGGWETQY
>TRBV9|TRBJ1-3|.
ASSVGSSGNTIY
>TRBV13|TRBJ1-2|TRBD1
ASSPERTGGYT
>TRBV11-2|TRBJ1-2|.
ASSLGGDSKARGYT
>TRBV27|TRBJ2-5|.
ASSTGMEGKTQY
>TRBV4-1|TRBJ1-2|TRBD1
ASSHPGQGTYGYT
>TRBV3-1/TRBV3-2|TRBJ1-1|.
ASSQARSTEAF
>TRBV19|TRBJ1-1|TRBD1
ASRTGDRVSHTEAF
>TRBV18|TRBJ1-2|.
ASSPDGGYGYT
>TRBV4-1|TRBJ1-1|.
ASSRPQGNTEAF
>TRBV19|TRBJ1-1|.
ASADGGLLLTEAF
>TRBV7-2|TRBJ1-1|.
ASSNQGAGGALAF
>TRBV4-1|TRBJ2-1|.
ASSQNSYNEQF
>TRBV5-1|TRBJ2-3|TRBD2
ASSIWTSGGSLSTDTQY
>TRBV2|TRBJ1-5|TRBD1
ASRTGGGMSNQPQH
>TRBV9|TRBJ2-5|.
ASSVGNRGETQY
>TRBV6-5|TRBJ1-4|.
ASSNSGTLF
>TRBV4-1|TRBJ2-7|TRBD2
ASSQVPSGGIPEQY
>TRBV2|TRBJ2-2|.
ASSTTGNTGELF
>TRBV5-6|TRBJ1-2|TRBD1
ASSLQGQGALLRGYT
>TRBV21-1|TRBJ1-3|.
ASSNIGTATLGTIY
>TRBV18|TRBJ2-7|TRBD2
ASSPGGAQQY
>TRBV7-6|TRBJ1-5|.
ASSLAQNQPQH
>TRBV2|TRBJ1-1|TRBD1
ASSDSGQGHLNTEAF
>TRBV18|TRBJ1-6|.
ASSPGESGYNSPLH
>TRBV7-9|TRBJ2-1|.
ASSLTDEQF
>TRBV5-4|TRBJ2-3|TRBD2
ASRNVAGGDTQY
>TRBV15|TRBJ1-1|TRBD1
ATRRQGGTEAF
>TRBV10-1|TRBJ2-3|TRBD1
ASRTGGTDTQY
>TRBV2|TRBJ1-1|.
ASSVLADTEAF
>TRBV7-9|TRBJ1-3|.
ASSNGVYTIY
>TRBV3-1/TRBV3-2|TRBJ1-1|.
ASSRDPGVAEAF